The 6 T cell receptor beta chains reported below all come from one sample, sequenced in a study of neurological immune-mediated disorders. Using its own MiXCR run on the 5' RACE reads, TCRdb lists one record per CDR3 protein. The sample lists under 90,000 distinct CDR3 sequences; 10% were seen once. Time point here: longitudinal time-point 1 (baseline). The source material was PBMCs. The receptor set was obtained from a man under 40 in good health.

This clonotype was observed at least ten times. The chain has TRBV28 and TRBJ2-1; TRBD1 matches at 11 bases. Germline CDR1 is MDHEN and CDR2 is SYDVKM. Germline trimming cut 5 bases from V and 0 bases from J; bases unmatched to any gene: 9. This CDR3 has 18 amino acids. For the CDR3, the DNA is TGTGCCAGCAGTGGACAGGGGGCCCGCACTAGCTCCTACAATGAGCAGTTCTTC. It specifies CASSGQGARTSSYNEQFF.

Many counts were recorded for this clonotype. The chain links TRBV7-9 to TRBJ1-1, with D tentatively TRBD1 (5 bases). The germline gives CDR1 SEHNR, CDR2 FQNEAQ (reference sequence). V was cut by 2 bases and J by 4 bases, with 17 bases left in between. The CDR3 consists of 16 residues. The CDR3 coding sequence is TGTGCCAGCAGCTTACGGAACAGGCCGGGTCGCACTGAAGCTTTCTTT. Translation: CASSLRNRPGRTEAFF.

This clonotype was detected ten times or more. The V gene is TRBV5-1, the J gene TRBJ2-5, with 8 nucleotides matching TRBD1. CDR1 and CDR2 (germline): SGHRS, YFSETQ. The CDR3 is 14 residues long. With 3 bases clipped from V and 7 bases from J, the junction kept 8 bases outside the gene matches. In DNA, the CDR3 is TGCGCCAGCAGCTACGAGACAGGGGTGGGGACCCAGTACTTC. This sequence encodes CASSYETGVGTQYF.

This clonotype was picked up many times. V is TRBV2 and J is TRBJ2-7; the match to TRBD2 covers 8 bases. Germline V lookup: CDR1 SNHLY, CDR2 FYNNEI. There are 16 residues in the CDR3. The V and J ends lost 3 bases and 3 bases, in that order; junction bases with no gene match: 10. The CDR3 here is CASSEWTREALYEQYF. The CDR3 nucleotides read TGTGCCAGCAGTGAGTGGACGCGGGAGGCCCTCTACGAGCAGTACTTC.

This clonotype was observed at least ten times. The chain links TRBV6-1 to TRBJ1-1, with a weak D call TRBD1 (6 bases). The V end was cut by 3 bases, the J end by 2 bases, with 16 bases between. CDR1 and CDR2 from the germline V gene are MNHNS and SASEGT. CDR3 length: 16 residues. Here the CDR3 reads CASSERTAAPNTEAFF. In DNA form, the CDR3 reads TGTGCCAGCAGTGAGAGGACAGCGGCCCCTAACACTGAAGCTTTCTTT.

The sample holds many counts of this clonotype. The CDR3 reads CSASDSGRADTQYF. CDR3 nucleotide sequence: TGCAGTGCTAGTGATAGCGGGAGGGCGGATACGCAGTATTTT. The chain employs TRBV20-1 and TRBJ2-3; 11 bases fit TRBD2. Germline assignment: CDR1 DFQATT and CDR2 SNEGSKA (reference sequence). CDR3 length: 14 residues. After removal of 3 bases from V and 6 bases from J, the junction contained 5 bases not matched to a gene.